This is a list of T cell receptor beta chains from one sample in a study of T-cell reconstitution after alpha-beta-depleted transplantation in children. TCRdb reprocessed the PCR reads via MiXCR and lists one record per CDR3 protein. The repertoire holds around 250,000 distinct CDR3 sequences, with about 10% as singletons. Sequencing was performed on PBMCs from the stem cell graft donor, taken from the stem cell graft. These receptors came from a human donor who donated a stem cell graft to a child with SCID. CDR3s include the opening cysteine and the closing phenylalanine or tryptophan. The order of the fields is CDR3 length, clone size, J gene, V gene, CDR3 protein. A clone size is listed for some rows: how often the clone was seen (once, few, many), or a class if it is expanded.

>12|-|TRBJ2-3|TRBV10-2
CASAEGTDTQYF
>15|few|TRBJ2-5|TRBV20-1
CSAPRAGGRQETQYF
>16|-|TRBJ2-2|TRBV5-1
CASTNLGGSNTGELFF
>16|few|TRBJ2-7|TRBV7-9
CASSLATGTTTYEQYF
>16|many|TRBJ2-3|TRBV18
CASSLGLAGDADTQYF
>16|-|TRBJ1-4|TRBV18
CASSPKSLAVNAKLFF
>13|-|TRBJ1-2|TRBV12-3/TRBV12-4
CASSLGGSSGYTF
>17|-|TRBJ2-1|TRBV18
CASSPPRGSSSYNEQFF
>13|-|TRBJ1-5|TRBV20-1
CSAKANSNQPQHF
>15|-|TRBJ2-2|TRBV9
CASSVGQVNTGELFF
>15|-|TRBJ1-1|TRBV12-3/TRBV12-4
CASITQQGVGAEAFF
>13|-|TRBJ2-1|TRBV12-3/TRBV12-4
CASSPRRPNEQFF
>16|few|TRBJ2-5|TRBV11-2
CASSPRLAGNQETQYF
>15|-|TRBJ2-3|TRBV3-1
CASCKQGTGTHTQYF